This T cell receptor beta chain came from a study of T cells in Graves' hyperthyroidism and ophthalmopathy. The source material, RNA transcripts, was used to amplify TCR beta CDR3 regions. HTBI primers were used for first-round RT-PCR of the TCR CDR3. TCRdb re-called the multiplex PCR reads with MiXCR, one entry per CDR3 protein. The sample lists 40,000 to 60,000 distinct CDR3 sequences; approximately 58% were seen once. Turning to this clonotype: Its antigen is not known.

V was shortened by 3 bases and J by 1 base, with 12 bases between the two germline ends. Germline V gene data show CDR1 as SGHVS and CDR2 as FQNEAQ. This CDR3 spans 15 amino acids. General observations from the study: Prediction of ophthalmopathy progression came a median about 6 months pre-onset. In simple terms, a model built on 13 V-J features told ophthalmopathy apart from stable hyperthyroidism.

The hyperthyroidism was newly diagnosed and had lasted under 2 months; the patients were aged 18 to 65. Exclusion of a patient resulted from uncontrolled infection, other autoimmune disease, pregnancy or lactation. This sequence joins TRBV7-8 and TRBJ2-5; D might be TRBD1 (6 bases). The clonotype originates from a man between 18 and 29 years old with Graves' hyperthyroidism. Sequenced sample: peripheral blood or thyroid tissue (not recorded which). The CDR3 loop reads CASSFQRGIQETQYF. CDR3 DNA: TGTGCCAGCAGCTTCCAGAGGGGGATCCAAGAGACCCAGTACTTC.